Given below is one T cell receptor beta chain in context. The data derive from a study of cytomegalovirus exposure and HLA in healthy donors. Primers: 60 Vbeta forward and 13 Jbeta reverse. Measured with immunoSEQ multiplex PCR; TCRdb has only the in-frame clones, and not every one. Among tens of thousands of clones listed, approximately 70% were seen once. The sample taken for sequencing was PBMCs. The origin of this receptor is a man aged 25-40 years in good health and CMV-seronegative.

The CDR3, as DNA: TGTGCCAGCAGCTCCGGACTAGCGGGAGGCGCTAGCACAGATACGCAGTATTTT. Protein sequence: CASSSGLAGGASTDTQYF. The gene calls are TRBV7-8 and TRBJ2-3, with 14 bases identical to TRBD2. Germline CDR1 and CDR2: SGHVS and FQNEAQ. The CDR3 runs 18 residues. The ends lost 4 bases at V and 0 bases at J; junction bases unmatched: 6.